The subject of this entry is one T cell receptor (beta chain). The record originates from a study of blood T cell repertoires in COVID-19. On the study more broadly: The origin of the acute and convalescent COVID-19 samples was the United States, Italy and Spain. Sample material is recorded as cDNA or gDNA derived from T cells, B-cell-depleted T cells, or PBMCs.

Authors' analysis steps: Amplification from reference gene primers served as the basis for estimated nucleated cell counts. Generated by immunoSEQ multiplex PCR, the TCRdb table keeps only in-frame clones and is missing some. That table furnishes V, J and clone size, whereas the DNA furnished D and trimming. This sample has approximately 87,000 clones, with more than 85% found just once. V was pared by 4 bases and J by 4 bases, with 3 bases of the junction left unmatched. The germline gives CDR1 SNHLY, CDR2 FYNNEI. The CDR3 has 14 amino acids. The chain combines TRBV2 with TRBJ2-7; 11 bases map to TRBD2. This receptor was identified in a man between 65 and 85 years old with active or convalescent COVID-19. The sequencing input was peripheral blood. The CDR3 region is CASSGTSGQYEQYF. The CDR3 nucleotides are TGTGCCAGCAGTGGGACTAGCGGGCAATACGAGCAGTACTTC.